This entry lists 29 T cell receptor beta chains sequenced from one sample in a study of chemoradiotherapy in HPV16-positive cancers. The repertoire was sequenced with immunoSEQ multiplex PCR; TCRdb's copy has only in-frame clones and lacks some. The sample gives some 11,000 clones, about two thirds of which show up once; roughly 8.3% is in the top ten. Sampling was done from a patient who underwent chemoradiotherapy. These receptors were collected from a human donor with HPV-associated anogenital cancer.

The genes are TRBV19 and TRBJ2-7; maybe TRBD2 (6 bases). Germline V CDR1 and CDR2: LNHDA, SQIVND (reference sequence). Trimming shortened V by 3 bases and J by 1 base, and 10 bases separated the two germline ends. There are 14 residues in the CDR3. The CDR3 coding sequence is TGTGCCAGTAGTATTGCTAGCGAATCCTACGAGCAGTACTTC. Its translation: CASSIASESYEQYF.

This clone occurred once. The chain links TRBV18 to TRBJ2-2; 7 positions match TRBD1. Germline CDR1 reads KGHSH; CDR2 reads LQKENI. Germline trimming cut 3 bases from V and 6 bases from J; bases unmatched to any gene: 7. This CDR3 spans 15 amino acids. This chain's CDR3 is CASSPGQYPAGELFF. CDR3 DNA sequence: TGTGCCAGCTCACCGGGACAGTACCCCGCCGGGGAGCTGTTTTTT.

The V call is TRBV28, the J call TRBJ2-3, with TRBD2 identical over 7 bases. There are 14 residues in the CDR3. Germline-derived CDR1 and CDR2 are MDHEN and SYDVKM. With 7 bases clipped from V and 0 bases from J, the junction kept 4 bases outside the gene matches. In DNA, the CDR3 is TGTGCCAGCACTCTTAGCGGGAGCACAGATACGCAGTATTTT. It encodes CASTLSGSTDTQYF.

The chain employs TRBV11-2 and TRBJ2-5; 9 positions agree with TRBD2. This CDR3 is built from 19 residues. From germline, CDR1 is SGHAT and CDR2 FQNNGV. V gave up 0 bases and J gave up 2 bases; unmatched junction bases: 13. CDR3 nucleotide sequence: TGTGCCAGCAGCTTAGATATGGTAGCGGGAGCCCCTAATCAAGAGACCCAGTACTTC. It specifies CASSLDMVAGAPNQETQYF.

This clone has only a few counts. In DNA, the CDR3 is TGCAGCGTTGATTCAGGCGAGGGTCAGCCCCAGCATTTT. Amino acids: CSVDSGEGQPQHF. The chain uses TRBV29-1 and TRBJ1-5; D not certain. The CDR3 length is 13 residues. Germline V gene lookup returns CDR1 SQVTM and CDR2 ANQGSEA. V lost 3 bases, J lost 6 bases, and 12 bases lay in between.

The chain combines TRBV28 with TRBJ2-1, with no clear D. The length of the CDR3 is 15 residues. The V end was cut by 2 bases, the J end by 1 base, with 9 bases between. CDR1 and CDR2 (germline): MDHEN, SYDVKM. Written as DNA, the CDR3 is TGTGCCAGCAGTTTAAGGACGCCTTCCTACAATGAGCAGTTCTTC. Protein product: CASSLRTPSYNEQFF.

V is TRBV28 and J is TRBJ2-7, with 7 bases identical to TRBD2. The CDR3 is 14 amino acids. CDR1 MDHEN and CDR2 SYDVKM come from the germline V gene. V lost 4 bases and J lost 3; bases outside the gene matches: 6. The CDR3 nucleotides are TGTGCCAGCAGTTATGGGGGGAGGGGCTACGAGCAGTACTTC. The encoded protein is CASSYGGRGYEQYF.

The chain uses TRBV5-6 and TRBJ2-5, with D possibly called TRBD1 or TRBD2 (5 bases each). The germline V and J ends were trimmed by 0 bases and 1 base, with 19 bases remaining between them. Looked up from germline, CDR1 is SGHDT and CDR2 is YYEEEE. This CDR3 spans 18 amino acids. The CDR3 sequence is CASSLVTGTGSPQETQYF. In nucleotides, the CDR3 is TGTGCCAGCAGCTTGGTTACCGGGACGGGAAGCCCCCAAGAGACCCAGTACTTC.

This chain's CDR3 is CASSPRTQETQYF. The DNA of the CDR3 is TGCGCCAGCAGCCCCCGTACCCAAGAGACCCAGTACTTC. The V gene is TRBV5-1, the J gene TRBJ2-5, with D hard to call. Trimming removed 4 bases from V and 1 base from J, with 8 bases in between. CDR3 length equals 13 residues. Per the germline V gene, CDR1 is SGHRS and CDR2 is YFSETQ.

This chain links TRBV5-1 with TRBJ1-1; the D gene is possibly TRBD1 (6 bases). This CDR3 comprises 15 residues. The V end was cut by 5 bases, the J end by 1 base, with 15 bases between. Germline assignment: CDR1 SGHRS and CDR2 YFSETQ. CDR3 amino acids: CASRFGGRGNTEAFF. The CDR3 DNA reads TGCGCCAGCAGATTCGGCGGCAGGGGGAACACTGAAGCTTTCTTT.

The chain employs TRBV19 and TRBJ1-2, with D tentatively TRBD1 (5 bases). Germline V CDR1 and CDR2: LNHDA, SQIVND (reference sequence). Trimming pared 6 bases from V and 4 bases from J, leaving 15 bases between. CDR3 size: 14 residues. The DNA of the CDR3 is TGTGCCAGTAGCCCTACTGAGACAGCCTATGGCTACACCTTC. Translation: CASSPTETAYGYTF.

This clone was counted a single time. V is TRBV27 and J is TRBJ2-1, with D perhaps assigned TRBD1 or TRBD2 (5 bases each). Germline lookup yields CDR1 MNHEY and CDR2 SMNVEV (reference sequence). CDR3 size: 12 residues. Trimming pared 5 bases from V and 6 bases from J, leaving 8 bases between. The CDR3 loop reads CASSLGGNEQFF. DNA for the CDR3: TGTGCCAGCAGTCTTGGGGGCAATGAGCAGTTCTTC.

This clone ranks as medium-sized. The V gene is TRBV19, the J gene TRBJ2-7; 9 bases agree with TRBD2. Germline loops: CDR1 LNHDA, CDR2 SQIVND (reference sequence). Trimming cost V 3 bases and J 0 bases; bases outside gene matches: 3. The CDR3 spans 15 residues. The CDR3: CASSISSGNSYEQYF. For the CDR3, the DNA is TGTGCCAGTAGTATTTCTAGCGGGAACTCCTACGAGCAGTACTTC. The full variable domain, its missing parts supplied by reference TRBV19 and TRBJ2-7, is DGGITQSPKYLFRKEGQNVTLSCEQNLNHDAMYWYRQDPGQGLRLIYYSQIVNDFQKGDIAEGYSVSREKKESFPLTVTSAQKNPTAFYLCASSISSGNSYEQYFGPGTRLTVT.

The genes are TRBV11-3 and TRBJ2-2; D is possibly TRBD2 (5 bases). Trimming cost V 5 bases and J 5 bases, with 9 bases left between them. CDR1 and CDR2 (germline): SGHNT, YENEEA. The CDR3 extends over 13 amino acids. CDR3 region: CASSTRVTGELFF. Written as DNA, the CDR3 is TGTGCCAGCAGCACGAGGGTTACCGGGGAGCTGTTTTTT.

The chain has TRBV28 and TRBJ1-5; D remains ambiguous. Germline V gives CDR1 MDHEN, CDR2 SYDVKM. Trimming cost V 2 bases and J 4 bases, with 9 bases left between them. CDR3 size: 14 residues. This chain's CDR3 is CASSLVSPNQPQHF. CDR3 nucleotide sequence: TGTGCCAGCAGTTTAGTTTCGCCAAATCAGCCCCAGCATTTT.

This clone has only one observation. The V call is TRBV29-1, the J call TRBJ2-1, with TRBD2 identical over 11 bases. The ends lost 8 bases at V and 4 bases at J; junction bases unmatched: 10. CDR1 is SQVTM, CDR2 ANQGSEA, per germline. This CDR3 comprises 15 residues. The CDR3 DNA follows: TGCAGCTTTATTCCCGGGACTAGCGGTTACAATGAGCAGTTCTTC. It is translated as CSFIPGTSGYNEQFF.

This chain uses TRBV4-1 with TRBJ2-2; no clear D. V lost 1 base and J lost 6, with 15 bases in between. Germline V gene lookup returns CDR1 MGHRA and CDR2 YSYEKL. The CDR3 runs 16 residues. The CDR3 DNA sequence: TGCGCCAGCAGCCAAGTAGATTTGGGTTTTTCCGGGGAGCTGTTTTTT. This translates into CASSQVDLGFSGELFF.

This clone appeared a few times. V and J are TRBV21-1 and TRBJ2-5; whether TRBD2, the table's D call, matches the DNA was not checked. TRBV21-1 is a documented pseudogene. CDR3 length: 15 residues. The chain's CDR3 is CASSKEGGWSGTQYF. The CDR3 DNA reads TGTGCCAGCAGCAAAGAGGGGGGGTGGAGTGGGACCCAGTACTTC.

The chain recombines TRBV28 with TRBJ1-5; weak D call: TRBD1 (5 bases). V lost 4 bases and J 0 bases, leaving 7 bases between the germline ends. The CDR3 consists of 14 residues. The V gene's germline CDR1 is MDHEN and CDR2 SYDVKM. CDR3 protein: CASSSGHSNQPQHF. DNA of the CDR3: TGTGCCAGCAGTTCGGGGCATAGCAATCAGCCCCAGCATTTT.

This clone was recorded a few times. The CDR3 spells CASSIIVGQGKDEQFF. In nucleotides, the CDR3 is TGTGCCAGTAGTATCATTGTCGGACAGGGAAAGGATGAGCAGTTCTTC. This chain uses TRBV19 with TRBJ2-1; TRBD1 matches 8 bases. Unmatched junction bases numbered 12, after V lost 3 bases and J lost 8 bases. CDR1 is LNHDA and CDR2 is SQIVND in the germline V gene (reference sequence). The CDR3 loop spans 16 amino acids.

The J gene is TRBJ2-3, the V gene TRBV27; D tentatively reads TRBD1 or TRBD2 (5 bases each). The CDR3 loop spans 15 amino acids. The V gene's germline CDR1 is MNHEY and CDR2 SMNVEV (reference sequence). V was cut by 2 bases and J by 1 base, with 10 bases left in between. CDR3 in DNA: TGTGCCAGCAGTTTAGAGGGGTTGGGCACAGATACGCAGTATTTT. Encoded protein: CASSLEGLGTDTQYF.

The genes are TRBV5-1 and TRBJ1-5; the match to TRBD1 covers 11 bases. The germline V gene encodes CDR1 SGHRS and CDR2 YFSETQ. The ends lost 3 bases at V and 7 bases at J; junction bases unmatched: 3. The CDR3 has 14 residues. As DNA, the CDR3 is TGCGCCAGCAGCTGGACAGGGGGCGAGCAGCCCCAGCATTTT. Translating it yields CASSWTGGEQPQHF.

The CDR3 loop is CASSPSGGRGNTIYF. The DNA for the CDR3 is TGTGCCAGCAGCCCCTCGGGGGGTCGAGGAAACACCATATATTTT. The J gene is TRBJ1-3, the V gene TRBV11-3, with D perhaps TRBD1 (5 bases). This CDR3 comprises 15 residues. CDR1 and CDR2 (germline): SGHNT, YENEEA. V was shortened by 5 bases and J by 4 bases, with 15 bases between the two germline ends.

A few counts support this clone. The CDR3 reads CAISATGSNQPQHF. The DNA for the CDR3 is TGTGCCATCAGTGCTACAGGGAGCAATCAGCCCCAGCATTTT. This chain joins TRBV10-3 and TRBJ1-5; possibly TRBD1 for D (6 bases). Trimming took off 4 bases at V and 1 base at J, with 8 bases between the two ends. There are 14 residues in the CDR3. Germline CDR1 and CDR2: ENHRY and SYGVKD.

There are a few counts of this clone. The chain recombines TRBV27 with TRBJ1-2; TRBD1 is a possible D gene (6 bases). Germline V gene sequence: CDR1 MNHEY, CDR2 SMNVEV (reference sequence). Trimming removed 5 bases at V and 7 bases at J, with 14 bases between. This CDR3 region has 13 residues. The CDR3 DNA is TGTGCCAGCAGTAAACAGGGTTTAAGTGGCTACACCTTC. It encodes CASSKQGLSGYTF.

The chain is built from TRBV7-2 and TRBJ1-6; the match to TRBD1 covers 7 bases. Germline assignment: CDR1 SGHTA and CDR2 FQGNSA. V lost 5 bases and J lost 8; bases outside the gene matches: 3. The CDR3 spans 13 residues. This CDR3 reads CASSHDRDSPLHF. In DNA form, the CDR3 reads TGTGCCAGCAGCCACGACAGGGATTCACCCCTCCACTTT. The entire variable domain, with the rest obtained from reference TRBV7-2 and TRBJ1-6, is as follows: GAGVSQSPSNKVTEKGKDVELRCDPISGHTALYWYRQSLGQGLEFLIYFQGNSAPDKSGLPSDRFSAERTGGSVSTLTIQRTQQEDSAVYLCASSHDRDSPLHFGNGTRLTVT.

This clone was counted once. This chain's CDR3 is CASSPGTGVEQYF. Written as DNA, the CDR3 is TGTGCCAGTAGTCCCGGGACAGGGGTCGAGCAGTACTTC. The rearrangement links TRBV19 to TRBJ2-7; 10 bases map to TRBD1. Germline CDR1 and CDR2: LNHDA and SQIVND (reference sequence). The CDR3 totals 13 residues. J was trimmed by 6 bases and V by 5 bases; bases with no gene match: 4.

The genes are TRBV20-1 and TRBJ2-7, with D uncertain. Trimming removed 2 bases from V and 8 bases from J, with 10 bases in between. The CDR3 contains 11 residues. Germline-derived CDR1 and CDR2 are DFQATT and SNEGSKA (reference sequence). The CDR3 is CSARLVDKQYF. CDR3 sequence (DNA): TGCAGTGCTAGATTAGTTGACAAGCAGTACTTC.

This clone was seen more than once but under ten times. This sequence joins TRBV6-4 and TRBJ2-3, with a weak D call TRBD1 (5 bases). CDR1 MRHNA and CDR2 SNTAGT come from the germline V gene. This CDR3 has 14 amino acids. Trimming cost V 0 bases and J 1 base, with 5 bases left between them. CDR3 in amino acids: CASSDSTGTDTQYF. DNA for the CDR3: TGTGCCAGCAGTGACTCGACAGGCACAGATACGCAGTATTTT.